Listed here is a single TCR beta chain. Its antigen remains undetermined. The record has no base qualities; no much larger clone is one base away. The data belong to a study of blood T cell repertoires in COVID-19 (dated by TCRdb to about 2020). Concerning the study at large: The collaborator samples originated in the United States, Italy and Spain and spanned the acute and convalescent phases of COVID-19. The prospective study material was composed of cDNA or gDNA derived from T cells, B-cell-depleted T cells, or PBMCs. Subjects who had been exposed to COVID-19, were actively infected with it, or had recovered from it provided the deeply sampled blood TCRbeta repertoires that made up the dataset. The repertoires were released in a freely available public database meant as a resource for research on the immune response to SARS-CoV-2. Samples came from the ongoing ImmuneRACE study (first 160 participants) plus 1,254 subjects from 6 global collaborators. The sample metadata nearly always contained a de-identified subject ID, COVID-19 status, age in years and sex. Where available, HLA class I and class II types were obtained from metadata supplied by the sample provider rather than from assay-based typing. The paper's findings and limits, for the study overall: Clinical and demographic metadata were provided uncurated, with the amount varying by source and participant.

TCRbeta CDR3 regions were amplified from genomic DNA using the immunoSEQ Assay, a bias-controlled multiplex PCR. The source study handled its data this way. Within the assay, amplification of reference gene primers was used to estimate how many nucleated cells each sample contained. To quantify the absolute abundance of each unique TCRbeta CDR3 rearrangement, sequence reads were collapsed and filtered. For each sample, productive Simpson clonality was calculated by taking the square root of Simpson's diversity index across productive rearrangements. Drawn from immuneACCESS, this table holds only the in-frame rearrangements with V and J called that TCRdb kept. Clones are partly lost; checked studies trace under half to an unresolved V gene and leave the rest unexplained. V, J and clone size are taken as reported in that table, and D and trimming were inferred from the DNA itself. Recorded for this sample are about 300,000 clones; 85% to 90% of them occurred a single time. Of the sample, approximately 6% is held by the ten largest clones.

Including cysteine and phenylalanine, the CDR3 has 12 amino acids. CDR3 DNA only is kept here, 36 bases in frame from base 1. CDR1 MNHEY and CDR2 SMNVEV are derived from the germline V gene (reference sequence). The V and J ends are trimmed by 4 bases and 0 bases, leaving 3 bases between them. One collaborating source in Seattle enrolled patients during active infection and followed them longitudinally through the course of disease. Whole blood was collected in K2EDTA tubes by collaborating institutions according to the institutions' own protocols. For TCRbeta analysis, collaborators shipped samples in one of three forms: frozen whole blood, isolated PBMCs, or DNA extracted from either of those sample types.

This TCR was sampled from a woman aged 45-59 years with COVID-19, enrolled during active disease. The rearrangement combines TRBV27 with TRBJ2-5; no D gene can be assigned with confidence. The material sequenced was peripheral blood. The CDR3 has the sequence CASSSYQETQYF. Here is the DNA: TGTGCCAGCAGTTCGTACCAAGAGACCCAGTACTTC.